This is a list of T cell receptor beta chains from one sample in a study of blood T cell repertoires in COVID-19. Measured with immunoSEQ multiplex PCR; TCRdb has only the in-frame clones, and not every one. The sample has some 410,000 clones; more than 75% are singletons. Specimen: PBMCs or T cells enriched from blood (not recorded which). The receptors were sampled from a woman aged 25 to 45 with acute COVID-19. Each CDR3 is given with its conserved first and last residue. Fields, in order: J gene, clone size, D gene, V gene, CDR3 protein, CDR3 DNA. The D gene is left open where the match is weak. Clone size is not always given. Where it is, it says once, few, many or a class for expanded clones.

TRBJ1-4	.	TRBD1	TRBV4-3	CASSRGQGVVDEKLFF	TGCGCCAGCAGCCGTGGACAGGGGGTGGTTGATGAAAAACTGTTTTTT
TRBJ1-2	.	TRBD1	TRBV15	CATSRDLTGLAYGYTF	TGTGCCACCAGCAGGGACCTGACAGGGCTCGCCTATGGCTACACCTTC
TRBJ2-7	.	.	TRBV4-1	CASSQTGGAYEQYF	TGCGCCAGCAGCCAAACAGGGGGGGCTTACGAGCAGTACTTC
TRBJ2-3	.	TRBD1	TRBV5-1	CASSLANRGSTDTQYF	TGCGCCAGCAGCTTGGCCAACAGGGGTAGCACAGATACGCAGTATTTT
TRBJ2-2	.	TRBD2	TRBV2	CASSETSGGKFGELFF	TGTGCCAGCAGTGAGACTAGCGGGGGAAAATTCGGGGAGCTGTTTTTT
TRBJ1-1	few	.	TRBV4-3	CASSLLRDTEAFF	TGCGCCAGCAGCTTGCTCAGGGACACTGAAGCTTTCTTT
TRBJ1-4	.	.	TRBV4-1	CASSQVIQGIEKLFF	TGCGCCAGCAGCCAAGTAATCCAGGGGATCGAAAAACTGTTTTTT
TRBJ2-3	.	.	TRBV18	CASSNSYTDTQYF	TGTGCCAGCTCAAACAGTTACACAGATACGCAGTATTTT
TRBJ1-6	.	TRBD1	TRBV10-3	CAISIGQVYNSPLHF	TGTGCCATCAGTATAGGACAGGTCTATAATTCACCCCTCCACTTT
TRBJ2-7	.	TRBD1	TRBV7-8	CASSPGDRGGSYEQYF	TGTGCCAGCAGCCCTGGGGACAGGGGGGGATCCTACGAGCAGTACTTC
TRBJ2-5	.	TRBD2	TRBV30	CAWGLAGGPGETQYF	TGTGCCTGGGGCCTAGCGGGGGGGCCCGGAGAGACCCAGTACTTC
TRBJ2-1	.	TRBD2	TRBV2	CASSALGRGANNEQFF	TGTGCCAGCAGCGCCCTGGGGCGGGGGGCGAACAATGAGCAGTTCTTC
TRBJ2-2	.	.	TRBV25-1	CASSDRTATNTGELFF	TGTGCCAGCAGTGACAGGACAGCTACGAACACCGGGGAGCTGTTTTTT
TRBJ2-7	few	.	TRBV6-5	CATNEKGVSYEQYF	TGTGCCACCAACGAGAAAGGAGTCTCCTACGAGCAGTACTTC
TRBJ1-1	.	.	TRBV2	CASRELRGSTEAFF	TGTGCCAGCAGGGAGCTCCGGGGTAGCACTGAAGCTTTCTTT
TRBJ2-7	.	.	TRBV7-2	CASSPRGYEQYF	TGTGCCAGCAGCCCCCGGGGCTACGAGCAGTACTTC
TRBJ2-7	.	.	TRBV10-1	CASSDPVGSSYEQYF	TGCGCCAGCAGTGATCCAGTTGGCAGCTCCTACGAGCAGTACTTC
TRBJ2-5	.	TRBD2	TRBV5-1	CASSLSTAGGAETQYF	TGCGCCAGCAGCTTGTCAACAGCGGGGGGGGCTGAGACCCAGTACTTC
TRBJ2-7	.	TRBD1	TRBV30	CAWSSGQGYEQYF	TGTGCCTGGAGTTCAGGACAGGGCTACGAGCAGTACTTC
TRBJ1-6	.	TRBD1	TRBV2	CASNRAGGNSPLHF	TGTGCCAGCAACCGGGCAGGGGGTAATTCACCCCTCCACTTT
TRBJ2-1	.	TRBD1	TRBV4-1	CASSQEGQGSTFF	TGCGCCAGCAGCCAAGAAGGACAGGGTTCGACGTTCTTC
TRBJ1-3	.	.	TRBV30	CAWSVPYGKGAGGNTIYF	TGTGCCTGGAGTGTACCCTACGGGAAAGGAGCAGGAGGAAACACCATATATTTT
TRBJ1-6	.	TRBD1	TRBV7-9	CASSSTGGRSPLHF	TGTGCCAGCAGCTCGACAGGGGGACGATCACCCCTCCACTTT
TRBJ2-7	.	.	TRBV6-5	CASRARGTYEQYF	TGTGCCAGCAGGGCCAGGGGCACCTACGAGCAGTACTTC
TRBJ1-1	.	.	TRBV6-2/TRBV6-3	CASSYSGQGTEAFF	TGTGCCAGCAGTTACTCGGGCCAGGGCACTGAAGCTTTCTTT
TRBJ1-1	.	.	TRBV6-5	CASSYSEGGTEAFF	TGTGCCAGCAGTTACTCGGAGGGAGGCACTGAAGCTTTCTTT
TRBJ2-6	.	.	TRBV5-1	CASRLGVSGANVLTF	TGCGCCAGCAGGTTAGGGGTCTCTGGGGCCAACGTCCTGACTTTC
TRBJ2-7	.	TRBD2	TRBV3-1/TRBV3-2	CASSQIRAGGIDEQYF	TGTGCCAGCAGCCAGATAAGGGCGGGGGGCATCGACGAGCAGTACTTC
TRBJ1-2	.	TRBD1	TRBV18	CASSPPDRDYGYTF	TGTGCCAGCTCACCACCTGACAGGGACTATGGCTACACCTTC
TRBJ1-2	.	.	TRBV12-3/TRBV12-4	CASSFGRNYGYTF	TGTGCCAGCAGTTTTGGTCGGAACTATGGCTACACCTTC
TRBJ2-2	.	TRBD1	TRBV11-1	CASSLGRGRRTGELFF	TGTGCCAGCAGCTTAGGCAGGGGGCGTCGGACCGGGGAGCTGTTTTTT
TRBJ2-3	.	.	TRBV7-2	CASSLESSDTQYF	TGTGCCAGCAGCTTAGAATCCTCAGATACGCAGTATTTT
TRBJ1-6	.	.	TRBV3-1/TRBV3-2	CASSPHDKERSPLHF	TGTGCCAGCAGCCCCCACGATAAGGAGCGTTCACCCCTCCACTTT
TRBJ2-3	.	.	TRBV18	CASSPPTGFTDTQYF	TGTGCCAGCTCACCACCGACGGGGTTCACAGATACGCAGTATTTT
TRBJ2-2	.	TRBD2	TRBV24-1	CATSDLGLAGGPGGELFF	TGTGCCACCAGTGATCTGGGACTAGCGGGGGGGCCTGGCGGGGAGCTGTTTTTT
TRBJ2-1	.	.	TRBV11-2	CASSLGTYNEQFF	TGTGCCAGCAGCCTCGGGACTTACAATGAGCAGTTCTTC
TRBJ2-1	.	.	TRBV7-2	CASSPSTPEQFF	TGTGCCAGCAGCCCCTCGACACCTGAGCAGTTCTTC
TRBJ2-1	.	.	TRBV6-2/TRBV6-3	CASSYGGALNDEQFF	TGTGCCAGCAGTTACGGGGGGGCGCTTAATGATGAGCAGTTCTTC
TRBJ1-1	.	TRBD1	TRBV2	CASTEQGALNTEAFF	TGTGCCAGCACCGAACAGGGGGCCTTGAACACTGAAGCTTTCTTT
TRBJ1-2	.	.	TRBV5-6	CASSANRVLGGYTF	TGTGCCAGCAGCGCCAACAGGGTTCTTGGTGGCTACACCTTC
TRBJ1-2	.	.	TRBV7-7	CASDARGGPNYGYTF	TGTGCCAGCGACGCTCGAGGAGGCCCTAACTATGGCTACACCTTC
TRBJ1-1	.	TRBD1	TRBV18	CASSPRTGVNTEAFF	TGTGCCAGCTCACCAAGGACAGGGGTGAACACTGAAGCTTTCTTT
TRBJ2-7	once	TRBD1	TRBV3-1/TRBV3-2	CASSQPRDRVKEQYF	TGTGCCAGCAGCCAACCTCGGGACAGGGTGAAGGAGCAGTACTTC
TRBJ1-1	.	.	TRBV10-3	CAIRKGGVNTEAFF	TGTGCCATCAGGAAGGGAGGTGTGAACACTGAAGCTTTCTTT
TRBJ1-3	.	.	TRBV2	CASSASGDSGNTIYF	TGTGCCAGCAGTGCCTCGGGAGACTCTGGAAACACCATATATTTT
TRBJ1-1	.	TRBD1	TRBV28	CASSLLSGTANTEAFF	TGTGCCAGCAGTTTATTGTCCGGGACAGCGAACACTGAAGCTTTCTTT
TRBJ2-1	.	TRBD2	TRBV5-1	CASTRGVTYNEQFF	TGCGCCAGCACGCGGGGGGTAACCTACAATGAGCAGTTCTTC
TRBJ2-3	.	TRBD2	TRBV3-1/TRBV3-2	CASSAKPLAGGRDTQYF	TGTGCCAGCAGCGCGAAACCCTTAGCGGGGGGTCGAGATACGCAGTATTTT
TRBJ1-1	once	TRBD1	TRBV10-3	CAMGQENTEAFF	TGTGCCATGGGACAGGAAAACACTGAAGCTTTCTTT
TRBJ2-1	.	TRBD1	TRBV4-3	CASSQAPGTGVFYNEQFF	TGCGCCAGCAGCCAAGCCCCCGGGACAGGGGTTTTCTACAATGAGCAGTTCTTC
TRBJ2-1	once	.	TRBV3-1/TRBV3-2	CASSQWGLVRRNEQFF	TGTGCCAGCAGCCAATGGGGGCTAGTAAGAAGGAATGAGCAGTTCTTC
TRBJ1-2	.	TRBD1	TRBV5-1	CASSPQGAGDGYTF	TGCGCCAGCAGCCCTCAGGGGGCCGGAGATGGCTACACCTTC
TRBJ1-6	once	TRBD1	TRBV6-5	CASSNLDRDASPLHF	TGTGCCAGCAGTAACTTGGACAGGGACGCTTCACCCCTCCACTTT
TRBJ1-1	.	.	TRBV9	CASSVAAATEAFF	TGTGCCAGCAGCGTAGCTGCGGCGACTGAAGCTTTCTTT